This entry lists 23 T cell receptor beta chains sequenced from one sample in a study of shared clonotypes between healthy human individuals. Sequenced by immunoSEQ multiplex PCR; TCRdb stores in-frame clones only, minus some. The sample holds over 2 million clones, just under 95% seen once. Sequencing was carried out using naive CD4+ T cells from PBMCs. The subset denotes: CD45RA+ positively selected. The receptors were sampled from a man between 18 and 29 years old in good health. Some clones in this sample may be carry-over from other donors' samples.

The gene calls are TRBV30 and TRBJ2-1; 12 nucleotides align to TRBD2. V was clipped by 3 bases and J by 5 bases; unmatched bases: 8. The CDR3 is 16 amino acids. Per the germline V gene, CDR1 is GTSNPN and CDR2 is SVGIG (reference sequence). The CDR3 sequence is CAWRRTSGDGHNEQFF. The CDR3 DNA follows: TGTGCCTGGAGGAGGACTAGCGGGGATGGACACAATGAGCAGTTCTTC.

In this sample, this clone turned up once. This rearrangement joins TRBV2 to TRBJ1-1; D is unclear. V dropped 5 bases and J dropped 0 bases, with 10 bases sitting between them. The germline gives CDR1 SNHLY, CDR2 FYNNEI. This CDR3 region has 14 residues. CDR3 nucleotides: TGTGCCAGCAGTTCTCAGGCCTTGAACACTGAAGCTTTCTTT. Protein product: CASSSQALNTEAFF.

This sequence joins TRBV9 and TRBJ1-2; D is possibly TRBD1 (6 bases). V dropped 4 bases and J dropped 7 bases, with 17 bases sitting between them. This CDR3 spans 14 amino acids. Germline lookup yields CDR1 SGDLS and CDR2 YYNGEE. CDR3 sequence: CASSPLDRTPGYTF. CDR3 bases: TGTGCCAGCAGCCCCCTCGACAGGACGCCTGGCTACACCTTC.

This rearrangement joins TRBV6-1 to TRBJ1-3; D is uncertain. Germline CDR1 reads MNHNS; CDR2 reads SASEGT. This CDR3 is built from 15 residues. Deletions cut 3 bases from V and 4 bases from J, with 13 bases between. The CDR3 region has the DNA TGTGCCAGCAGTGATCAAACCTCGCCGGGAAACACCATATATTTT. This sequence encodes CASSDQTSPGNTIYF.

The chain links TRBV4-1 to TRBJ2-1; 9 nucleotides align to TRBD2. Germline V CDR1 and CDR2: MGHRA, YSYEKL. Trimming took 6 bases from V and 5 from J; bases not matched to a gene: 14. The CDR3 consists of 17 residues. The CDR3 coding sequence is TGCGCCAGCAGGCCCTCGGGACTAGCCGTGACAAACAATGAGCAGTTCTTC. Amino acid sequence: CASRPSGLAVTNNEQFF.

CDR3 coding DNA: TGTGCCAGCAGCTTATTGGCGGGAGAAGGCACAGATACGCAGTATTTT. This translates into CASSLLAGEGTDTQYF. This chain connects TRBV11-1 to TRBJ2-3, with 7 nucleotides matching TRBD2. J lost 1 base, V lost 2 bases, and 6 bases had no gene match. This CDR3 spans 16 amino acids. Germline V gene data show CDR1 as SGHAT and CDR2 as FQDESV (reference sequence).

The chain recombines TRBV11-2 with TRBJ2-7, with no clear D. The germline gives CDR1 SGHAT, CDR2 FQNNGV. V was pared by 4 bases and J by 0 bases, with 7 bases between. CDR3 length: 13 residues. The CDR3, as DNA: TGTGCCAGCAGCTCCATCGACTCCTACGAGCAGTACTTC. Translating gives CASSSIDSYEQYF.

Details on this clone: Other DNA sequences from this sample encode an identical CDR3 as well. The gene calls are TRBV5-1 and TRBJ1-1, with a weak D call TRBD1 (5 bases). The CDR3 contains 13 residues. Trimming cost V 2 bases and J 2 bases, with 7 bases left between them. Germline V lookup: CDR1 SGHRS, CDR2 YFSETQ. CDR3 sequence reads: CASSFRGNTEAFF. The CDR3 DNA reads as TGCGCCAGCAGCTTCCGGGGCAACACTGAAGCTTTCTTT.

This chain joins TRBV5-1 and TRBJ2-7, with 12 bases matching TRBD2. The CDR3 runs 14 residues. V lost 4 bases and J lost 12; bases outside the gene matches: 11. The germline CDR1 and CDR2 sequences are SGHRS and YFSETQ. CDR3 loop: CASSPGLAGLLSYF. For the CDR3, the DNA is TGCGCCAGCAGCCCGGGACTAGCGGGCCTACTCTCGTACTTC.

Comments on this clone: Other DNA sequences in this specimen translate into the identical CDR3. This chain connects TRBV5-1 to TRBJ1-1, with a tentative D call TRBD1 (5 bases). Per germline, CDR1 SGHRS and CDR2 YFSETQ. CDR3 size: 14 residues. The ends were cut back, 0 bases at V and 4 bases at J, with 10 bases in the middle. The CDR3 DNA follows: TGCGCCAGCAGCTTGGGCGGGGGTGGCACTGAAGCTTTCTTT. Its translation: CASSLGGGGTEAFF.

This clone showed up just once. The chain employs TRBV7-8 and TRBJ2-7, with TRBD2 matching 10 bases. The germline gives CDR1 SGHVS, CDR2 FQNEAQ. CDR3 size: 16 residues. V was pared by 2 bases and J by 2 bases, with 6 bases of the junction left unmatched. The CDR3 sequence: CASSLILAGGAYEQYF. The CDR3 DNA reads TGTGCCAGCAGCTTAATTTTAGCGGGAGGCGCCTACGAGCAGTACTTC.

This chain joins TRBV11-2 and TRBJ2-5; D is possibly TRBD2 (5 bases). The V and J ends lost 5 bases and 7 bases respectively, with 17 bases between them. Per germline, CDR1 SGHAT and CDR2 FQNNGV. The CDR3 contains 14 residues. CDR3 in amino acids: CASSPIVNRGTQYF. In DNA, the CDR3 is TGTGCCAGCAGCCCCATCGTGAACCGGGGGACCCAGTACTTC.

The chain carries TRBV27 and TRBJ2-1; TRBD1 matches 8 bases. Germline V gives CDR1 MNHEY, CDR2 SMNVEV (reference sequence). V shed 5 bases, J shed 6 bases, and the junction held 18 bases outside the gene matches. The CDR3 consists of 18 residues. The CDR3 region has the DNA TGTGCCAGCAGTCCCATAGGAGGGACAGGTTATCGAACCAATGAGCAGTTCTTC. It specifies CASSPIGGTGYRTNEQFF.

This chain joins TRBV2 and TRBJ2-3; no clear D gene. Trimming cost V 6 bases and J 12 bases, with 7 bases left between them. The length of the CDR3 is 9 residues. CDR1 is SNHLY, CDR2 FYNNEI, per germline. CDR3 coding DNA: TGTGCCAGCAGCCCCCCCCAGTATTTT. The encoded protein is CASSPPQYF.

This rearrangement joins TRBV11-3 to TRBJ2-7; 7 bases map to TRBD2. J lost 0 bases, V lost 6 bases, and 5 bases had no gene match. Germline V gene sequence: CDR1 SGHNT, CDR2 YENEEA. CDR3 length equals 14 residues. CDR3 bases: TGTGCCAGCAGTCCTAGCGGAGACTCCTACGAGCAGTACTTC. Its protein product is CASSPSGDSYEQYF.

This chain links TRBV7-3 with TRBJ2-3; a weak D match, TRBD1 (5 bases). The length of the CDR3 is 14 residues. Germline V gene sequence: CDR1 SGHTA, CDR2 FQGTGA. V lost 1 base to trimming and J lost 2 bases, with 7 bases between them. The CDR3 bases are TGTGCCAGCAGCTTAAGGGGCCCCACAGATACGCAGTATTTT. As protein: CASSLRGPTDTQYF.

This chain connects TRBV11-2 to TRBJ1-2, with D possibly matching TRBD1 (5 bases). V was clipped by 6 bases and J by 8 bases, with 19 bases between them. Looked up from germline, CDR1 is SGHAT and CDR2 is FQNNGV. The CDR3 covers 14 residues. This CDR3 is CASRRGRGMWGYTF. The CDR3, as DNA: TGTGCCAGCAGGAGGGGAAGGGGAATGTGGGGCTACACCTTC. Combining the CDR3 with reference TRBV11-2 and TRBJ1-2 gives the whole variable domain EAGVAQSPRYKIIEKRQSVAFWCNPISGHATLYWYQQILGQGPKLLIQFQNNGVVDDSQLPKDRFSAERLKGVDSTLKIQPAKLEDSAVYLCASRRGRGMWGYTFGSGTRLTVV.

The rearrangement uses TRBV10-3 and TRBJ1-1; no firm D call. Germline values: CDR1 ENHRY, CDR2 SYGVKD. Trimming took off 8 bases at V and 1 base at J, with 11 bases between the two ends. This CDR3 contains 13 residues. CDR3 in amino acids: CAIRATQNTEAFF. CDR3 bases: TGTGCCATCCGGGCAACCCAGAACACTGAAGCTTTCTTT.

Of note for this clone: Other DNA sequences in this sample translate to the same CDR3. The gene calls are TRBV6-5 and TRBJ2-1, with D hard to call. V was cut by 2 bases and J by 3 bases, with 5 bases left in between. From germline, CDR1 is MNHEY and CDR2 SVGAGI. The CDR3 extends over 13 amino acids. The CDR3 nucleotides are TGTGCCAGCAGTTACCCGGGCTACAATGAGCAGTTCTTC. This encodes CASSYPGYNEQFF.

This clone was recorded once. The V gene is TRBV19, the J gene TRBJ2-6; D is possibly TRBD1 (6 bases). Looked up from germline, CDR1 is LNHDA and CDR2 is SQIVND (reference sequence). This CDR3 has 16 residues. The V and J ends lost 4 bases and 11 bases respectively, with 21 bases between them. The CDR3 nucleotides are TGTGCCAGTAGTAGGGGCAAGAACAGGGAAGGGTACGTCCTGACTTTC. Translated, it gives CASSRGKNREGYVLTF.

V is TRBV25-1 and J is TRBJ2-6, with D possibly TRBD1 on 6 matching bases. Germline V gene lookup returns CDR1 MGHDK and CDR2 SYGVNS. V was clipped by 1 base and J by 1 base, with 14 bases between them. This CDR3 is built from 18 residues. The CDR3 is CASSESQGSSSGANVLTF. In nucleotides, the CDR3 is TGTGCCAGCAGTGAATCGCAGGGGTCCTCTTCTGGGGCCAACGTCCTGACTTTC.

J is TRBJ2-7 and V is TRBV23-1; tentative D call: TRBD1 (7 bases). TRBV23-1 is labeled an ORF, and its function is uncertain. V lost 7 bases to trimming and J lost 4 bases, with 23 bases between them. CDR3 length equals 16 residues. The CDR3 here is CASNSPRGASPYEQYF. The CDR3 nucleotides are TGCGCCAGCAACTCCCCCAGGGGGGCCAGTCCTTACGAGCAGTACTTC.

The V call is TRBV28, the J call TRBJ2-7, with 11 positions matching TRBD2. The V gene end was trimmed by 5 bases and the J gene end by 3 bases; junction bases not matched to a gene: 6. CDR1 MDHEN and CDR2 SYDVKM come from the germline V gene. The CDR3 runs to 15 residues. CDR3 amino acids: CASSATSGRFYEQYF. In DNA form, the CDR3 reads TGTGCCAGCAGTGCCACTAGCGGGAGATTCTACGAGCAGTACTTC. Variable domain in full (rest from reference TRBV28 and TRBJ2-7): DVKVTQSSRYLVKRTGEKVFLECVQDMDHENMFWYRQDPGLGLRLIYFSYDVKMKEKGDIPEGYSVSREKKERFSLILESASTNQTSMYLCASSATSGRFYEQYFGPGTRLTVT.